Detailed here is one T cell receptor (beta chain). No antigen is known for it. Trimming pared 0 bases from V and 2 bases from J, leaving 15 bases between. The CDR3 extends over 17 amino acids. Looked up from germline, CDR1 is LGHNA and CDR2 is YNFKEQ. This sample is part of a study of T cells in Graves' hyperthyroidism and ophthalmopathy. On the study more broadly: At initial diagnosis, before any treatment had begun, peripheral blood was obtained.

The authors deemed Graves' hyperthyroidism stable absent ophthalmopathy progression within 18 months. The authors obtained PBMCs from around 10 ml of fresh peripheral blood. Study-wide results and caveats: It was a median approximately 6.9 months before onset that the model predicted ophthalmopathy.

Researchers took RNA transcripts and amplified the TCR beta CDR3 regions from them. HTBI primers were used for first-round RT-PCR of the TCR CDR3. MiXCR was run by TCRdb on the multiplex PCR reads, yielding one entry per CDR3 protein. The sample carries over 450,000 distinct CDR3 sequences, approximately 15% recorded once. The V and J genes are TRBV4-2 and TRBJ2-3; possibly TRBD2 for D (6 bases). The sequence was obtained from a woman aged 18-30 years with Graves' hyperthyroidism. Sample: blood. The CDR3 DNA reads as TGTGCCAGCAGCCAAGATCAGGCTAGCGACCTCACAGATACGCAGTATTTT. Protein product: CASSQDQASDLTDTQYF.